The entry below gives a single T cell receptor beta chain sequence along with its context. Trimming cost V 5 bases and J 0 bases, with 10 bases left between them. The CDR3 extends over 15 amino acids. Looked up from germline, CDR1 is SGHAT and CDR2 is FQNNGV. The source of the sample is a study of blood T cell repertoires in COVID-19. The wider study: COVID-19 samples collected from the United States, Italy and Spain covered acute and convalescent phases. From T cells, B-cell-depleted T cells, or PBMCs came the material, which was cDNA or gDNA.

In the study's own analysis: Amplification of reference gene primers was used by the study to estimate nucleated cell counts. Sequenced by immunoSEQ multiplex PCR; TCRdb stores in-frame clones only, minus some. The DNA was the basis for D and trimming; V, J and clone size are from that table. The repertoire holds about 120,000 clones, with over 75% as singletons. Material: peripheral blood. The gene calls are TRBV11-2 and TRBJ1-4; unclear D gene. The receptor comes from an older man with acute or convalescent COVID-19. CDR3 sequence: CASSQLGATNEKLFF. DNA for the CDR3: TGTGCCAGCAGCCAACTGGGAGCAACTAATGAAAAACTGTTTTTT. Drawing the rest from reference TRBV11-2 and TRBJ1-4, the complete variable domain is EAGVAQSPRYKIIEKRQSVAFWCNPISGHATLYWYQQILGQGPKLLIQFQNNGVVDDSQLPKDRFSAERLKGVDSTLKIQPAKLEDSAVYLCASSQLGATNEKLFFGSGTQLSVL.